The next 8 T cell receptor beta chains were all read from a single sample in a study of tumor-infiltrating lymphocytes in localized non-small cell lung cancer. Only in-frame clones appear in the TCRdb table, and some are missing; sequencing was by immunoSEQ multiplex PCR. Found here are 25,000 to 30,000 clones, 80% to 90% of them singletons; the top ten hold over 2%. Sequenced: lung tumor tissue. The receptor source for this set is a human donor with non-small cell lung cancer.

By frequency in the sample, this clone is medium-sized. This chain joins TRBV4-1 and TRBJ1-4, with TRBD1 matching 8 bases. The CDR3 sequence is 15 residues long. V dropped 0 bases and J dropped 14; count of bases not matched to a gene: 11. Germline assignment: CDR1 MGHRA and CDR2 YSYEKL. The CDR3 is CASSQDPTGAQDLFF. In nucleotides, the CDR3 is TGCGCCAGCAGCCAAGACCCGACAGGGGCGCAGGATCTGTTTTTT.

The chain is built from TRBV4-2 and TRBJ2-3; D is unclear. The CDR3 loop spans 13 amino acids. The germline V gene encodes CDR1 LGHNA and CDR2 YNFKEQ. Deletions cut 4 bases from V and 5 bases from J, with 10 bases between. The DNA of the CDR3 is TGTGCCAGCAGCCGAGGATATTTAGATACGCAGTATTTT. Translated, it gives CASSRGYLDTQYF.

The J gene is TRBJ1-6, the V gene TRBV5-1, with TRBD1 matching 9 bases. This CDR3 has 16 residues. Germline values: CDR1 SGHRS, CDR2 YFSETQ. V shed 4 bases and J 10 bases; nucleotides not matched to a gene: 12. The CDR3 bases are TGCGCCAGCAGCCCGGGGGTCGGACAGGGGAACTCACCCCTCCACTTT. Its translation: CASSPGVGQGNSPLHF.

The V call is TRBV14, the J call TRBJ1-4; D gene unclear. Germline lookup yields CDR1 SGHDN and CDR2 FVKESK. V lost 6 bases, J lost 8 bases, and 10 bases lay in between. CDR3 length: 12 amino acids. The CDR3 is CASSYGGEKLFF. DNA of the CDR3: TGTGCCAGCAGTTATGGTGGGGAAAAACTGTTTTTT. Filled out from reference TRBV14 and TRBJ1-4, the complete variable domain reads EAGVTQFPSHSVIEKGQTVTLRCDPISGHDNLYWYRRVMGKEIKFLLHFVKESKQDESGMPNNRFLAERTGGTYSTLKVQPAELEDSGVYFCASSYGGEKLFFGSGTQLSVL.

The V gene is TRBV5-1, the J gene TRBJ2-7; D is unresolved. V dropped 2 bases and J dropped 0 bases, with 6 bases sitting between them. Germline V gene lookup returns CDR1 SGHRS and CDR2 YFSETQ. CDR3 length: 13 residues. The CDR3 region has the DNA TGCGCCAGCAGCTTTACAGTCTCCTACGAGCAGTACTTC. Translated: CASSFTVSYEQYF.

This clone was counted only a few times. The chain recombines TRBV12-5 with TRBJ1-5, with 8 bases that match TRBD1. The V segment lost 3 bases and the J segment 15 bases; nucleotides outside the gene matches: 7. Germline CDR1 is LGHNT and CDR2 is FRNRAP. The CDR3 loop spans 12 amino acids. The CDR3 bases are TGTGCTAGTGGTTTTGAGTGGACAGGGATGCATTTT. Translated: CASGFEWTGMHF.

As DNA, the CDR3 is TGTGCCAGCAGCTTGGCCCGATCTGAAGCTTTCTTT. As protein: CASSLARSEAFF. V and J are TRBV5-4 and TRBJ1-1, with D uncertain. Germline-derived CDR1 and CDR2 are SGHNT and YYREEE (reference sequence). CDR3 size: 12 residues. Between the trimmed V and J ends, which lost 0 bases and 6 bases, there was a span of 6 bases.

This sequence joins TRBV7-2 and TRBJ2-6; 10 bases agree with TRBD2. Unmatched junction bases numbered 6, after V lost 4 bases and J lost 0 bases. This CDR3 has 18 amino acids. Germline V gene sequence: CDR1 SGHTA, CDR2 FQGNSA. CDR3 in DNA: TGTGCCAGCAGCTCCCGGGTAGCGGGGGGCTCTGGGGCCAACGTCCTGACTTTC. Protein sequence: CASSSRVAGGSGANVLTF.